Detailed here is one T cell receptor (beta chain). Each exposed participant met a COVID-19 case in the 2 weeks preceding study entry. This sample was included in a study of blood T cell repertoires in COVID-19. The germline V gene has CDR1 MDHEN and CDR2 SYDVKM. Trimming left V 10 bases short and J 1 base short, with 16 bases between. The length of the CDR3 is 14 residues. Authors' processing steps: Quantification of nucleated cells was approximated via reference gene primer amplification. TCRdb's copy holds only in-frame clones and misses some; the assay was immunoSEQ multiplex PCR. V and J calls plus clone size are reproduced from that table; the DNA served to infer D and trimming. The data contain 150,000 to 200,000 clones, roughly three quarters of them seen just once; the ten biggest clones take up 13% to 15%.

The V call is TRBV28, the J call TRBJ1-1; D might be TRBD1 (6 bases). The sequence derives from a man in his sixties who had been exposed to COVID-19. The source material was PBMCs or T cells enriched from blood (not recorded which). The CDR3 reads CAIRGGPGNTEAFF. The CDR3 DNA reads TGTGCCATCCGGGGGGGGCCAGGGAACACTGAAGCTTTCTTT.